The 12 T cell receptor beta chains in this list originate from one sample, sequenced in a study of T cells in women clearing cervical HPV infection. Sequencing used immunoSEQ multiplex PCR; TCRdb keeps in-frame clones, though not all of them. The sample table sets out 15,000 or so clones. Material for sequencing was blood buffy coat. These receptors were collected from a woman between 18 and 69 years old with a cervical HPV16 infection that either progressed to CIN3+ or cleared (not recorded which).

Worth noting for this clone: The read gets to within 3 residues of the CDR3 end, and the germline J gene fills in the rest. This chain uses TRBV2 with TRBJ1-2, with unresolved D. The CDR3 runs 15 residues. Per the germline V gene, CDR1 is SNHLY and CDR2 is FYNNEI. V lost 2 bases and J lost 4, with 14 bases in between. This chain's CDR3 is CASSENRRQIYGYTF. CDR3 bases read: TGTGCCAGCAGTGAAAATCGAAGGCAGATCTATGGC.

Worth noting for this clone: The read comes to an end 3 residues before the CDR3 does, leaving the germline J gene to fill in the end. The chain links TRBV20-1 to TRBJ1-2; TRBD1 matches 7 bases. After removal of 2 bases from V and 7 bases from J, the junction contained 7 bases not matched to a gene. CDR1 is DFQATT, CDR2 SNEGSKA, per germline (reference sequence). This CDR3 region has 13 residues. The CDR3 spells CSARPRDRGGYTF. The sequenced part of the CDR3 DNA is TGCAGTGCTAGACCCCGGGACAGAGGTGGC.

Concerning this clone: The read ends 3 residues early relative to the CDR3; the germline J gene fills the gap. J is TRBJ1-5 and V is TRBV6-2 or TRBV6-3, with D tentatively TRBD1 (5 bases). V was trimmed by 7 bases and J by 7 bases, leaving 14 bases between them. There are 13 residues in the CDR3. Germline-derived CDR1 and CDR2 are MNHEY and SVGEGT. CDR3 bases read: TGTGCCAGCAACTCCGGGGGGAAACAGCCC. Translation: CASNSGGKQP. The full CDR3 protein reads CASNSGGKQPQHF.

Remarks on this clone: Read sequence stops 3 residues before the CDR3 end, and the germline J gene provides the missing end. This chain uses TRBV2 with TRBJ2-7; 7 bases fit TRBD2. This CDR3 is built from 16 residues. CDR1 is SNHLY, CDR2 FYNNEI, per germline. V lost 3 bases to trimming and J lost 4 bases; unmatched junction nucleotides: 12. CDR3 bases read: TGTGCCAGCAGTGAGGGGAGCGGGGAGCTGTTTTACGAG. Translation gives CASSEGSGELFYE. The entire CDR3 sequence reads CASSEGSGELFYEQYF.

As concerns this clone: The CDR3 end lies 3 residues beyond the end of the read and is filled in from the germline J gene. This rearrangement joins TRBV2 to TRBJ1-3, with D uncertain. V lost 4 bases to trimming and J lost 4 bases, with 11 bases between them. This CDR3 region has 14 residues. Germline CDR1 is SNHLY and CDR2 is FYNNEI. The CDR3 reads CASSVHLVGNTIYF. The sequenced part of the CDR3 DNA is TGTGCCAGCAGTGTCCACCTAGTCGGAAACACC.

To note about this clone: The read gets to within 3 residues of the CDR3 end, and the germline J gene fills in the rest. V usage is TRBV13 and J usage is TRBJ2-7; D call uncertain. The V gene lost 0 bases and the J gene lost 2 bases, with 8 bases spanning the gap. The CDR3 covers 14 residues. Germline V gives CDR1 PRHDT, CDR2 FYEKMQ (reference sequence). CDR3 protein: CASSLGTRTYEQYF. The sequenced part of the CDR3 DNA is TGTGCCAGCAGCTTAGGTACAAGAACCTACGAG. The full variable domain, its missing parts supplied by reference TRBV13 and TRBJ2-7, is AAGVIQSPRHLIKEKRETATLKCYPIPRHDTVYWYQQGPGQDPQFLISFYEKMQSDKGSIPDRFSAQQFSDYHSELNMSSLELGDSALYFCASSLGTRTYEQYFGPGTRLTVT.

Concerning this clone itself: Sequencing ends 3 residues short of the CDR3 end; the germline J gene provides the rest. The chain has TRBV30 and TRBJ1-1, with TRBD1 matching 9 bases. This CDR3 is built from 15 residues. With V trimmed by 5 bases and J by 3 bases, 10 bases remained unmatched. CDR1 is GTSNPN and CDR2 is SVGIG in the germline V gene (reference sequence). The CDR3 DNA, read in part, is TGTGCCTGGGCCCGGGGACAGGGCGGGGACACTGAA. This codes for CAWARGQGGDTE. The whole CDR3 is CAWARGQGGDTEAFF.

Note on this clone: The read is 3 residues too short to cover the CDR3 end, so that end is filled in from the germline J gene. This chain joins TRBV7-6 and TRBJ2-2; TRBD1 agrees at 7 bases. V shed 3 bases and J 3 bases; nucleotides not matched to a gene: 7. The CDR3 loop spans 16 amino acids. From germline, CDR1 is SGHVS and CDR2 FNYEAQ. The CDR3 region is CASSLNTGVDTGELFF. The sequenced part of the CDR3 DNA is TGTGCCAGCAGCTTGAATACAGGGGTGGACACCGGGGAG.

About this clone itself: The read halts 3 residues ahead of the CDR3 end, with the missing end drawn from the germline J gene. This chain connects TRBV18 to TRBJ1-3, with no clear D. Trimming took 3 bases from V and 4 from J, leaving 13 bases between them. The CDR3 covers 15 residues. Looked up from germline, CDR1 is KGHSH and CDR2 is LQKENI. The CDR3 is CASSPNTVPGNTIYF. The sequenced CDR3 bases are TGTGCCAGCTCACCTAATACTGTCCCCGGAAACACC.

In the case of this clone: The read finishes 3 residues shy of the CDR3 end, and the germline J gene is used to complete it. This rearrangement joins TRBV29-1 to TRBJ1-2; the match to TRBD1 covers 8 bases. V trimming: 2 bases; J trimming: 6 bases; junction bases outside the gene matches: 2. The CDR3 extends over 12 amino acids. CDR1 SQVTM and CDR2 ANQGSEA come from the germline V gene. The CDR3 loop reads CSVEPGGNGYTF. CDR3 bases read: TGCAGCGTTGAACCAGGGGGCAATGGC.

Remarks on this clone: The read stops 3 residues short of the end of the CDR3; the missing end is completed from the germline J gene. The V call is TRBV5-1, the J call TRBJ2-3; D is undetermined. CDR3 length: 14 residues. V was clipped by 0 bases and J by 3 bases, with 8 bases between them. Germline V gene data show CDR1 as SGHRS and CDR2 as YFSETQ. CDR3 residues: CASSLEAMTDTQYF. The sequenced CDR3 bases are TGCGCCAGCAGCTTGGAAGCTATGACAGATACG.

Comment on this clone: The CDR3 end lies 3 residues beyond the end of the read and is filled in from the germline J gene. The chain uses TRBV6-4 and TRBJ1-2, with D unclear. This CDR3 comprises 14 residues. Trimming took 0 bases from V and 0 from J, leaving 5 bases between them. Germline assignment: CDR1 MRHNA and CDR2 SNTAGT. Incomplete CDR3 DNA: TGTGCCAGCAGTGACTCGTCAACTAACTATGGC. Protein: CASSDSSTNYG. The full CDR3 reads CASSDSSTNYGYTF.